This T cell receptor beta chain is drawn from a study of blood T cell repertoires in COVID-19. Study as a whole: COVID-19 samples, acute and convalescent, were from the United States, Italy and Spain. Nucleic acid was either cDNA or gDNA, and it came from T cells, B-cell-depleted T cells, or PBMCs.

The V and J ends lost 1 base and 5 bases respectively, with 6 bases between them. The CDR3 has 12 residues. CDR1 is SGHTA, CDR2 FQGNSA, per germline. Methods used by the authors: Amplifying reference gene primers gave estimates of nucleated cell counts. Some clones are missing from TCRdb's copy, which holds only in-frame ones; the method was immunoSEQ multiplex PCR. V, J and clone size are those of that table, while D and trimming were read from the DNA. The sample includes about 330,000 clones, around 89% of them seen just once. This clone occurred once. The rearrangement links TRBV7-2 to TRBJ2-7; no clear D. The sequence was obtained from a woman in her forties or fifties with active or convalescent COVID-19. The specimen sequenced was peripheral blood. Here the CDR3 DNA reads TGTGCCAGCAGCTTAGGAAGCAACGAGCAGTACTTC. It codes for CASSLGSNEQYF. Full variable domain (remainder filled in from reference TRBV7-2 and TRBJ2-7): GAGVSQSPSNKVTEKGKDVELRCDPISGHTALYWYRQSLGQGLEFLIYFQGNSAPDKSGLPSDRFSAERTGGSVSTLTIQRTQQEDSAVYLCASSLGSNEQYFGPGTRLTVT.